This T cell receptor beta chain comes out of a study of cytomegalovirus exposure and HLA in healthy donors (dated by TCRdb to about 2017). About the full investigation: In an earlier analysis of approximately 500 of the donors, 276 Gb of sequence data and 117 million unique TCR beta sequences from about 190 million T cells were reported. In the later analysis, no new phenotypic data were used to find candidate immune exposures; instead, reliance was placed on TCR beta sequences and their occurrence across donors. About 320 gigabases of sequencing data and 80 million or so unique TCR sequences were included in an early release covering under 650 HLA-typed donors. An earlier analysis of 500 to 750 of the donors applied high-throughput TCR beta sequencing to assess whether each TCR beta V gene segment acted as functional or pseudogenic. High-throughput TCR immunosequencing, statistical association of individual TCRs with disease status, and machine learning were combined to predict cytomegalovirus infection status. Donor age, sex, ethnicity and CMV serostatus were compiled alongside the repertoire data. The number of donors typed differed by locus, with about 629-630 for A, B, C, DRB1 and DQB1, 522 for DQA1, nearly 610 for DPA1, and approximately 470 for DPB1. A later analysis re-analyzed previously published TCR beta repertoires from 666 donors and added high-resolution HLA genotyping to study TCR occurrence patterns. Genome-wide SNP genotypes for about 65% of the 666 donors were used in a later genetic analysis, which treated that subset as a discovery cohort. In addition to the first cohort of 666 subjects, a separate validation cohort of 120 different subjects was used. The study profiled the T cell repertoires of under 850 subjects by immunosequencing and related them to cytomegalovirus serostatus. All discovery cohort repertoires had been generated on a single sequencing platform. Both class I and class II loci were covered by HLA typing, at four-digit resolution. The study aimed to test whether cataloging public T cell receptors could reveal signatures of past pathogen exposure. Of the 300 to 500 genotyped donors, less than 85% were placed in the genetic ancestry cluster associated with self-reported Caucasian donors. Among a few hundred genotyped donors of the cohort, an average of around 240,000 unique TCR beta nucleotide sequences were sequenced per donor, around 20% of them non-productive. Four to six DR-DQ haplotypes were handled as single units for association and clustering, since linkage in the cohort was strong. The full study reports these points: An earlier analysis of some 560 of the donors showed that most TCR beta V segments appeared in productive rearrangements either about 90% or about 30% of the time, which broadly matched IMGT annotations. Compared with equally common non-associated chains, HLA-associated TCR beta chains in a later analysis were more clonally expanded and had lower generation probabilities. Several of the top co-occurrence clusters appeared to be linked to parvovirus B19, influenza, CMV and Epstein-Barr virus, according to a later analysis. According to a later genetic analysis, donors in an Asian-associated ancestry cluster had fewer N-insertions in productive TCRs than the approximately 700-donor mean. A later analysis associated 15,000 or so TCR beta sequences with specific HLA alleles at a false discovery rate of 0.05. The authors suggested that the approach could potentially be extended to other disease states and immunological phenotypes. Because the 87-base-pair reads could not distinguish some IMGT-functional V segments, including TRBV6-2 and TRBV6-3, those segments were excluded. A group of highly shared sequence variants was considered likely to be a technical artifact of the sequencing pipeline. Because HLA typing was missing for some donors at each locus, association tests included only the typed subset. A later genetic analysis associated a missense DCLRE1C variant with V-gene and J-gene trimming of TCR beta chains, and an independent cohort replicated the association. A further reported finding was that TCR beta sequences accurately predicted the HLA-A and HLA-B alleles for most subjects in the first cohort. Presence/absence analyses assumed roughly uniform sequencing depth across donors, an assumption that may not hold. In vitro tests confirmed that a few of the cytomegalovirus-associated TCR beta chains recognize cytomegalovirus antigens. The cohort was sequenced for TCR beta chains only, and without alpha or paired-chain data the features that could be detected were limited. Correlated functional status among segregating V segments might reflect linkage disequilibrium, but an unknown experimental factor could not be ruled out. The study gave a list of under 200 TCR beta chains associated with cytomegalovirus. Assigning TCR associations to individual alleles was difficult when HLA alleles, especially DR and DQ, strongly co-occurred. In a later analysis, most CMV-associated TCR beta chains were found to appear HLA-restricted, with HLA associations seemingly driven largely by CMV exposure. CMV serostatus was the only immune exposure information available for the cohort. About 17 rarely observed V segments, including chromosome 9 orphons, were excluded from the earlier analysis of just under 600 of the donors because counts were too low. In both the original and validation cohorts, the classifier was reported to diagnose cytomegalovirus status with high specificity and sensitivity. A later analysis found that TCR association rates varied across HLA loci, with DRB1 alleles showing the most associated TCRs and HLA-C alleles the fewest. Across donors, most TCR sequences were observed very rarely, whereas some public TCRs were present in many individuals.

Libraries were made using the immunoSEQ multiplex PCR assay. A mixture of 60 forward primers for TCR Vbeta segments and 13 reverse primers for TCR Jbeta segments was used in the multiplex PCR. A multiplex PCR assay on genomic DNA amplified the CDR3 region of rearranged TCR beta genes. On the Illumina HiSeq System, the amplified TCR beta libraries were sequenced as 87-base-pair reads. Per the source publication's procedure: Across the 500 to 700 repertoires, a later analysis counted roughly 77 million unique TCR beta chains, 9 million to 14 million of which were shared by at least two donors. Raw reads were error-corrected and collapsed into unique sequences with a nearest-neighbor algorithm that merged closely related sequences to remove PCR and sequencing errors. Alignment of CDR3 sequences to IMGT reference sequences was used to assign V, D and J gene segments. Each retained sequence needed at least a six-nucleotide match to both a V gene segment and a J gene segment. Rearrangements were classified as productive when the CDR3 lacked stop codons and remained in frame with V and J, and all other rearrangements were classified as non-productive. Following IMGT convention, CDR3 was defined as the stretch from the second conserved V-encoded cysteine to the conserved J-encoded phenylalanine. Sequences without an unambiguous match to a single V gene segment were excluded from the earlier analysis of about 600 of the donors. In an earlier analysis of approximately 500 of the donors, a V segment was called functional when productive rearrangements were above 56.7%, and segregating when the standard deviation between donors exceeded 5%. A statistical classification framework was developed to diagnose cytomegalovirus status using the catalog of TCR beta chain sequences. V and J gene assignment, in a later analysis, came from comparing TCR nucleotide sequences with IMGT/GENE-DB human TR gene sequences. The TCRdist pipeline was used in a later analysis to assign CDR3 sequences and most-parsimonious VDJ recombination scenarios. In a later analysis, each TCR beta chain was defined by its CDR3 amino acid sequence together with its V-gene family, and reads without a unique V-gene family were excluded. To address suspected cross-contamination and a sequencing artifact, a later analysis removed a few hundred highly shared, low-generation-probability nucleotide sequences. A later analysis calculated a clonal expansion index for each public chain from normalized within-repertoire ranks of inferred template counts. In a later analysis, generation probabilities were computed with a VDJ recombination model fitted to out-of-frame rearrangements, and the resulting probabilities were checked against IGoR. A later analysis scored TCR-TCR, TCR-HLA and TCR-CMV co-occurrence with hypergeometric tests, applying a repertoire-size bias correction to TCR pairs. False discovery rates were estimated in a later analysis by permuting HLA or CMV assignments 20 times. In a later analysis, co-occurring TCRs were grouped with DBSCAN, and TCRdist sequence similarity was added when clustering was performed within HLA-allele-positive subsets. Repertoires with fewer than 30,000 or more than 120,000 public chains, plus five repertoires with anomalous nucleotide sharing, were excluded from co-occurrence clustering. TCRdb provides this immuneACCESS table in a form limited to in-frame rearrangements. Some clones are lacking; in checked studies, under half of them reflect an unresolved V gene, and why the rest are absent is not known. Clone size and the V and J calls come from that table; the DNA yielded D and trimming. The sample contains 100,000 to 150,000 clones, more than 75% of them found a single time. Clones ranked in the top ten supply more than 3% of the sample.

To note about this clone: This clone's antigen is unknown. No much larger clone is present one base from it, and per-base qualities are unavailable.

The cohort consisted of 600 or so healthy bone marrow donors. Cohort members were all nominally healthy when sampled, although unrecorded immune exposures were likely present. The donor was CMV seronegative and belonged to the group of 352 seronegative cohort members. A peripheral blood sample was provided by each donor, and peripheral blood mononuclear cells were used for TCR beta sequencing. Genomic DNA was extracted from the blood cell samples with the Qiagen DNeasy Blood Extraction Kit. CDR1 is given as LGHNA and CDR2 as YNFKEQ, both from the germline V gene. V is pruned by 0 bases and J by 2 bases, leaving 9 bases of the junction without a gene match. From the cysteine through the phenylalanine, the CDR3 covers 17 amino acids. Of the read, only the CDR3 DNA is kept; its 51 bases are in frame from base 1.

The sequence joins TRBV4-2 to TRBJ2-5, and 7 junction bases match TRBD2. Input material: PBMCs. This receptor was obtained from a man aged 35-49 years in good health and CMV-seronegative. In nucleotides, the sequence is TGTGCCAGCAGCCAAGATCGGACGGCTAGCGGACAAGAGACCCAGTACTTC. Protein translation: CASSQDRTASGQETQYF.